This passage covers 29 T cell receptor beta chains from one sample sequenced in a study of monozygotic twins with inflammatory bowel disease. TCRdb re-called the 5' RACE reads and gives one entry per CDR3 protein, without DNA. This listing includes 150,000 to 200,000 distinct CDR3 sequences. Material: blood. Receptors originate from a human donor with ulcerative colitis or Crohn's disease, or a healthy co-twin of an affected twin (not recorded which).

This sequence joins TRBV6-6 and TRBJ1-1. In germline, CDR1 is MNHNY, CDR2 SVGAGI (reference sequence). CDR3 length: 14 residues. The CDR3 sequence is CASTPGGAATEAFF.

This chain joins TRBV5-5 and TRBJ2-7; TCRdb's assignment of TRBD1 cannot be checked, as there is no DNA. The CDR3 has 13 residues. Germline V gene data show CDR1 as SGHKS and CDR2 as YYEKEE (reference sequence). The chain's CDR3 is CASSLGGNYEQYF.

The chain is built from TRBV5-6 and TRBJ2-1; absent DNA, TCRdb's TRBD2 call cannot be checked. Per germline, CDR1 SGHDT and CDR2 YYEEEE. CDR3 length equals 15 residues. The CDR3 here is CASSPSGTSGITQFF.

J is TRBJ1-1 and V is TRBV5-5; the TCRdb call, TRBD1, lacks DNA for checking. This CDR3 comprises 17 residues. CDR1 and CDR2 (germline): SGHKS, YYEKEE (reference sequence). The CDR3 region is CASSLAWGQGVNTEAFF.

The CDR3 sequence: CASQSATGTGWLAAKNIQYF. The rearrangement links TRBV2 to TRBJ2-4; with no DNA, the TCRdb D assignment of TRBD1 cannot be verified. Looked up from germline, CDR1 is SNHLY and CDR2 is FYNNEI. The CDR3 runs to 20 residues.

V and J are TRBV4-1 and TRBJ2-2. CDR3 length: 12 residues. Germline V gives CDR1 MGHRA, CDR2 YSYEKL. CDR3 amino acids: CASSQSYGELFF.

The chain uses TRBV27 and TRBJ2-7; the D gene TCRdb calls, TRBD1, cannot be checked with no DNA. Looked up from germline, CDR1 is MNHEY and CDR2 is SMNVEV (reference sequence). The CDR3 covers 13 residues. CDR3 residues: CASSARTAYEQYF.

The chain uses TRBV10-3 and TRBJ1-1. This CDR3 is built from 11 residues. Germline V lookup: CDR1 ENHRY, CDR2 SYGVKD. CDR3 amino acids: CAISDSTEAFF.

The chain is built from TRBV29-1 and TRBJ1-5; there is no DNA to check the TCRdb D call of TRBD1. The CDR3 runs 13 residues. From germline, CDR1 is SQVTM and CDR2 ANQGSEA. CDR3 residues: CSVGGQGDQPQHF.

The rearrangement links TRBV4-2 to TRBJ2-6; TCRdb calls TRBD1, which cannot be checked without DNA. Germline V lookup: CDR1 LGHNA, CDR2 YNFKEQ. CDR3 length: 16 amino acids. CDR3 sequence reads: CASSHRDRDVTNVLTF.

The V call is TRBV19, the J call TRBJ1-1. This CDR3 has 13 amino acids. Germline CDR1 and CDR2: LNHDA and SQIVND (reference sequence). The CDR3 sequence: CASSMTPNTEAFF.

J is TRBJ2-3 and V is TRBV7-2. This CDR3 comprises 15 residues. The germline CDR1 and CDR2 sequences are SGHTA and FQGNSA. This chain's CDR3 is CASSLRPNPTDTQYF.

This sequence joins TRBV6-1 and TRBJ2-2; the D gene TCRdb calls, TRBD1, cannot be checked with no DNA. This CDR3 has 13 residues. The germline V gene encodes CDR1 MNHNS and CDR2 SASEGT. The CDR3 protein is CASREQGMRELFF.

The chain combines TRBV6-1 with TRBJ1-1; with no DNA, the TCRdb D assignment of TRBD1 cannot be verified. The CDR3 totals 16 residues. Per germline, CDR1 MNHNS and CDR2 SASEGT. The CDR3: CASRQDRGYRDTEAFF.

The rearrangement uses TRBV5-1 and TRBJ2-1; absent DNA, TCRdb's TRBD1 call cannot be checked. CDR3 length: 15 amino acids. From germline, CDR1 is SGHRS and CDR2 YFSETQ. The CDR3 sequence is CASSLGQGVSDEQFF.

This CDR3 is CASGPLIPGELFF. This sequence joins TRBV25-1 and TRBJ2-2. Germline V lookup: CDR1 MGHDK, CDR2 SYGVNS. The CDR3 is made up of 13 amino acids.

The rearrangement joins TRBV20-1 to TRBJ2-2; the TCRdb call, TRBD2, lacks DNA for checking. The CDR3 extends over 15 amino acids. CDR1 is DFQATT, CDR2 SNEGSKA, per germline (reference sequence). CDR3 region: CSAIVAGGPAGELFF.

This chain uses TRBV20-1 with TRBJ2-7; the D call of TRBD1 rests on TCRdb alone, since no DNA is present to check it. Looked up from germline, CDR1 is DFQATT and CDR2 is SNEGSKA (reference sequence). The CDR3 loop spans 13 amino acids. CDR3 residues: CSAEGDLTYEQYF.

V usage is TRBV5-1 and J usage is TRBJ1-6; checking the TCRdb D call of TRBD1 is not possible without DNA. Per the germline V gene, CDR1 is SGHRS and CDR2 is YFSETQ. The CDR3 loop spans 14 amino acids. The CDR3 loop reads CASSPGHPNSPLHF. Together with reference TRBV5-1 and TRBJ1-6, the CDR3 gives the full variable domain: KAGVTQTPRYLIKTRGQQVTLSCSPISGHRSVSWYQQTPGQGLQFLFEYFSETQRNKGNFPGRFSGRQFSNSRSEMNVSTLELGDSALYLCASSPGHPNSPLHFGNGTRLTVT.

V gene TRBV20-1 combines with J gene TRBJ1-5. The germline gives CDR1 DFQATT, CDR2 SNEGSKA (reference sequence). The length of the CDR3 is 11 residues. Here the CDR3 reads CSPRPSQPQHF.

The rearrangement joins TRBV4-1 to TRBJ1-1. Germline V gene lookup returns CDR1 MGHRA and CDR2 YSYEKL. The CDR3 totals 11 residues. CDR3 residues: CASSQGLEAFF.

CDR3 in amino acids: CASSAPGTHNEQFF. The rearrangement links TRBV5-4 to TRBJ2-1; TCRdb designates TRBD2, a call that cannot be tested without DNA. Germline CDR1 and CDR2: SGHNT and YYREEE (reference sequence). This CDR3 comprises 14 residues.

The chain joins TRBV5-1 to TRBJ2-7; TCRdb outputs TRBD1, but without DNA this stays unchecked. Germline loops: CDR1 SGHRS, CDR2 YFSETQ. CDR3 size: 14 residues. Here the CDR3 reads CASRGGQGQYEQYF. Complete variable domain (other parts from reference TRBV5-1 and TRBJ2-7): KAGVTQTPRYLIKTRGQQVTLSCSPISGHRSVSWYQQTPGQGLQFLFEYFSETQRNKGNFPGRFSGRQFSNSRSEMNVSTLELGDSALYLCASRGGQGQYEQYFGPGTRLTVT.

This chain joins TRBV6-1 and TRBJ1-4; TCRdb designates TRBD1, a call that cannot be tested without DNA. In germline, CDR1 is MNHNS, CDR2 SASEGT. The CDR3 is 15 amino acids. This CDR3 is CASSLDRAPNEKLFF.

CDR3 protein: CASSLEADTQYF. The chain links TRBV5-1 to TRBJ2-3. This CDR3 region has 12 residues. Germline lookup yields CDR1 SGHRS and CDR2 YFSETQ.

The chain joins TRBV20-1 to TRBJ1-3. CDR3 length: 11 residues. Per germline, CDR1 DFQATT and CDR2 SNEGSKA (reference sequence). The CDR3 protein is CSARGGNTIYF.

CDR3 amino acids: CASSYGDRGPSGANVLTF. The genes are TRBV6-2 or TRBV6-3 and TRBJ2-6; TCRdb indicates TRBD1, and absent DNA this call remains unverified. The CDR3 spans 18 residues. Germline CDR1 reads MNHEY; CDR2 reads SVGEGT.

The V gene is TRBV20-1, the J gene TRBJ1-1. This CDR3 has 12 residues. The germline V gene has CDR1 DFQATT and CDR2 SNEGSKA (reference sequence). The CDR3 here is CSASTGKREAFF.

V and J are TRBV24-1 and TRBJ2-2; TCRdb selects TRBD1, and the lack of DNA leaves this call unchecked. CDR3 length: 15 amino acids. Germline V gene sequence: CDR1 KGHDR, CDR2 SFDVKD. The chain's CDR3 is CATSVTGDNTGELFF.